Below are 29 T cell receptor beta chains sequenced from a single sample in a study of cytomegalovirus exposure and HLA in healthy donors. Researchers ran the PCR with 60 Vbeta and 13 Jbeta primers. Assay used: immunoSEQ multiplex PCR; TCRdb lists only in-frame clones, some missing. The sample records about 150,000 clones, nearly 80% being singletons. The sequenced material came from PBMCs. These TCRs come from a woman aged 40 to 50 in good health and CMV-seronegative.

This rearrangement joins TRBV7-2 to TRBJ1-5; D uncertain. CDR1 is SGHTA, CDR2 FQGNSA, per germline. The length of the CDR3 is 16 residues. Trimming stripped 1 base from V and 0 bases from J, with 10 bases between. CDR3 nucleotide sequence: TGTGCCAGCAGCTTAGGGTCCAGTTATAGCAATCAGCCCCAGCATTTT. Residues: CASSLGSSYSNQPQHF.

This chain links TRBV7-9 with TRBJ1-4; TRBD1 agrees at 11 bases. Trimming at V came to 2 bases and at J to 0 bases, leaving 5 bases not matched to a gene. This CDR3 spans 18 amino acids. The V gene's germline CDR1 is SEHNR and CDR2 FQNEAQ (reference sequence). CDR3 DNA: TGTGCCAGCAGCTTAAAAGGGACAGGGGGATCAACTAATGAAAAACTGTTTTTT. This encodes CASSLKGTGGSTNEKLFF.

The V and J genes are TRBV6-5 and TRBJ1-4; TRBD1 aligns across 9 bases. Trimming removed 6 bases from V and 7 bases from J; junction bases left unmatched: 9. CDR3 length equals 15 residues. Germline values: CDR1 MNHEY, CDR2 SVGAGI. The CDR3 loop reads CASRDLGQGGEKLFF. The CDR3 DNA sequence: TGTGCCAGCAGGGACCTGGGACAGGGAGGTGAAAAACTGTTTTTT.

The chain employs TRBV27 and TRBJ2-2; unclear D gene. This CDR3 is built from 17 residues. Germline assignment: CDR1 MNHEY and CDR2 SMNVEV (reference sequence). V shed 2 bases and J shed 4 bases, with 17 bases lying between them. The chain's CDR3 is CASSLNIPARSTGELFF. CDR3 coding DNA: TGTGCCAGCAGTTTAAATATTCCTGCTCGTAGCACCGGGGAGCTGTTTTTT.

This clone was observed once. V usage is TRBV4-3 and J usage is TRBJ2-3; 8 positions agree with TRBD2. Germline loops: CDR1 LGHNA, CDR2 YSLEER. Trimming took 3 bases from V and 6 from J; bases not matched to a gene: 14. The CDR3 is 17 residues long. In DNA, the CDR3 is TGCGCCAGCAGCCATGAGATTGGACTAGCCGCACCGGATACGCAGTATTTT. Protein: CASSHEIGLAAPDTQYF.

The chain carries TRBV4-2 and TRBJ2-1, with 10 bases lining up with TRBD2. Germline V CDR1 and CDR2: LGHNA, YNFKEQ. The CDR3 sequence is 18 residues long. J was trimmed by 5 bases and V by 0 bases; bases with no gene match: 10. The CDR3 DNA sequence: TGTGCCAGCAGCCAAGAAGCCCTCACTAGCGGGACCAACAATGAGCAGTTCTTC. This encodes CASSQEALTSGTNNEQFF.

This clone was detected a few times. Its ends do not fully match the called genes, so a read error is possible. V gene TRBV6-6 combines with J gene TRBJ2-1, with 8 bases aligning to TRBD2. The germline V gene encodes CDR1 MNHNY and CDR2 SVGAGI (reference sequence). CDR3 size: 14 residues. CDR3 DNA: TGTGCCGGCAGTTACCCGGGAGGGAACAATGAGCAGTTCTTC. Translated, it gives CAGSYPGGNNEQFF.

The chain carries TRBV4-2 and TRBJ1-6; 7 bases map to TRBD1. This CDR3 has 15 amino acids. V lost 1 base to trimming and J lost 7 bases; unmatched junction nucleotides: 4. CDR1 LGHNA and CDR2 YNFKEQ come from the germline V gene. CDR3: CASSQGGTANSPLHF. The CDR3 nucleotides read TGTGCCAGCAGCCAAGGGGGGACAGCCAATTCACCCCTCCACTTT.

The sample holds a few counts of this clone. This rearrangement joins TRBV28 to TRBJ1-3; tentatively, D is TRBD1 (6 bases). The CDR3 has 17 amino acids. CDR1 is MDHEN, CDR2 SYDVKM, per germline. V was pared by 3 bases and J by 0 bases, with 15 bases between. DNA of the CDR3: TGTGCCAGCAGTTTCCCCGGACAGTCCTACTCTGGAAACACCATATATTTT. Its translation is CASSFPGQSYSGNTIYF.

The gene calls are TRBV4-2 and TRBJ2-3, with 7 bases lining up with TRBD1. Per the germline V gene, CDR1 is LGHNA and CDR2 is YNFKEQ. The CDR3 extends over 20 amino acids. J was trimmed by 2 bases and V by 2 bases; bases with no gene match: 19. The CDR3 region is CASSQLIGTSGQSTTDTQYF. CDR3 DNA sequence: TGTGCCAGCAGCCAACTAATAGGTACTTCGGGACAGAGTACCACAGATACGCAGTATTTT.

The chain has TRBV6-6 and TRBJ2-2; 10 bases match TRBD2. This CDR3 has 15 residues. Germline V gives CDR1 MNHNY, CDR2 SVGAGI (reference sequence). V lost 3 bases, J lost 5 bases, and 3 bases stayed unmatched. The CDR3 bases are TGTGCCAGCAGTTATACGGGACTAGCGACCGGGGAGCTGTTTTTT. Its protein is CASSYTGLATGELFF.

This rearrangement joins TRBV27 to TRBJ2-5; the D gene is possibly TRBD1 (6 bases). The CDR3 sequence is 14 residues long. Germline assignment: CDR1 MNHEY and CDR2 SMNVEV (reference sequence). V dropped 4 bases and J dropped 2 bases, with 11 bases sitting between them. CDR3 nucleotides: TGTGCCAGCAGTTCCCGCCAGGGGCAAGAGACCCAGTACTTC. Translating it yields CASSSRQGQETQYF.

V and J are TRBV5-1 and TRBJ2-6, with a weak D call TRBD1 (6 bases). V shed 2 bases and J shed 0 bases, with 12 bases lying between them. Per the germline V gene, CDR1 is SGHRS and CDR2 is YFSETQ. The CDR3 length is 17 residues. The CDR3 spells CASSLRDISSGANVLTF. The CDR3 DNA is TGCGCCAGCAGCTTACGGGACATCAGCTCTGGGGCCAACGTCCTGACTTTC.

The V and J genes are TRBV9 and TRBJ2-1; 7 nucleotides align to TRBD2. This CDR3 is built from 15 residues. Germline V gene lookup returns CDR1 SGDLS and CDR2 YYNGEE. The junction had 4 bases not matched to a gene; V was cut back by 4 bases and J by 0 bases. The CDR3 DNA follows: TGTGCCAGCAGCCGATCGGGGGGCTCCTACAATGAGCAGTTCTTC. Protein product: CASSRSGGSYNEQFF. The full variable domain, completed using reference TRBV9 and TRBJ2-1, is DSGVTQTPKHLITATGQRVTLRCSPRSGDLSVYWYQQSLDQGLQFLIQYYNGEERAKGNILERFSAQQFPDLHSELNLSSLELGDSALYFCASSRSGGSYNEQFFGPGTRLTVL.

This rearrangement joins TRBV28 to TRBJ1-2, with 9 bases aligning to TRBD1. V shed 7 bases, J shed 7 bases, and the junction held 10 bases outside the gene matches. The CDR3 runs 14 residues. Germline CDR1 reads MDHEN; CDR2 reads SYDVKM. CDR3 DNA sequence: TGTGCCAGCATTGGCGGGACAGGGTTAGGTGGCTACACCTTC. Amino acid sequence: CASIGGTGLGGYTF.

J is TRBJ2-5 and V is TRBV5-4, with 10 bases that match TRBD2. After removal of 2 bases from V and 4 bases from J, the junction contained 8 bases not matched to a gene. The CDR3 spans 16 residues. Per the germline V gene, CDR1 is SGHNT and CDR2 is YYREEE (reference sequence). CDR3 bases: TGTGCCAGCAGCTTCGGAGCGGGGGGGGTCCGAGAGACCCAGTACTTC. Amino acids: CASSFGAGGVRETQYF.

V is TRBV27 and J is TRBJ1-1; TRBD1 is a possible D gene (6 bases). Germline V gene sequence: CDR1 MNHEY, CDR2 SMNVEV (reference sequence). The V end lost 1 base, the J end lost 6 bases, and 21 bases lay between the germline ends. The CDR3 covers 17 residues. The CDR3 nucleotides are TGTGCCAGCAGTTTATTCGGAAGTATCACAGGGTCTCCTGAAGCTTTCTTT. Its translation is CASSLFGSITGSPEAFF.

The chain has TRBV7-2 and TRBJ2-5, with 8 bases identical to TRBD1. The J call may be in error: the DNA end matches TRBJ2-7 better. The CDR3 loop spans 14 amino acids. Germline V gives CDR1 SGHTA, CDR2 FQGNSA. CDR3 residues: CASSLDGQGTEQYF. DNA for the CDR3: TGTGCCAGCAGCTTAGACGGACAGGGTACCGAGCAGTACTTC.

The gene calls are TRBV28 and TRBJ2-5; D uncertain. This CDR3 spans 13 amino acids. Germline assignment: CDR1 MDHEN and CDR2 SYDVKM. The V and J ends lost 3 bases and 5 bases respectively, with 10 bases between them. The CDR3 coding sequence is TGTGCCAGCAGTTTTGGCAGGTTTGAGACCCAGTACTTC. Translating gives CASSFGRFETQYF.

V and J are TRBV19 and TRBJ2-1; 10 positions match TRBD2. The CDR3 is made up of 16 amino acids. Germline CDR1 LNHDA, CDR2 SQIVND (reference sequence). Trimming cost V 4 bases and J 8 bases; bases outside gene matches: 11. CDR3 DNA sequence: TGTGCCAGTAGTACCGATCTAGCGGGAGCGGTCGATGAGCAGTTCTTC. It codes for CASSTDLAGAVDEQFF.

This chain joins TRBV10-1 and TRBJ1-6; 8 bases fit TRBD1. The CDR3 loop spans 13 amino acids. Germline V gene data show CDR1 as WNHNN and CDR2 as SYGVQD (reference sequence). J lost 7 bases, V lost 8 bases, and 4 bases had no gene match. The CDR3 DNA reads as TGCGCCAGCGCCAGACAGGGGAATTCACCCCTCCACTTT. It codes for CASARQGNSPLHF.

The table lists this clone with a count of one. CDR3 residues: CASSPGDGRNEKLFF. As DNA, the CDR3 is TGTGCCAGCAGCCCGGGGGACGGCCGTAATGAAAAACTGTTTTTT. The chain combines TRBV7-2 with TRBJ1-4, with a possible D match to TRBD1 (5 bases). With 5 bases removed from V and 4 bases from J, the gap between germline ends came to 14 bases. This CDR3 has 15 amino acids. The germline gives CDR1 SGHTA, CDR2 FQGNSA.

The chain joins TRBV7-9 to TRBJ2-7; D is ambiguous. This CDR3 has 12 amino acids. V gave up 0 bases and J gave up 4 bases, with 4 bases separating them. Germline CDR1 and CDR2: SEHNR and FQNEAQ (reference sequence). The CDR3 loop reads CASSLATYEQYF. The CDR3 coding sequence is TGTGCCAGCAGCTTAGCGACATACGAGCAGTACTTC.

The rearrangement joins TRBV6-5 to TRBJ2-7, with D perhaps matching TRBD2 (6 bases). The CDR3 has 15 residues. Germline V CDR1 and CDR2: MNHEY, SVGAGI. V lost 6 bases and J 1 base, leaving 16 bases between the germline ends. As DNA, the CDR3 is TGTGCCAGCAGGAGAACCTCGGAGGGGTCCTACGAGCAGTACTTC. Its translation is CASRRTSEGSYEQYF.

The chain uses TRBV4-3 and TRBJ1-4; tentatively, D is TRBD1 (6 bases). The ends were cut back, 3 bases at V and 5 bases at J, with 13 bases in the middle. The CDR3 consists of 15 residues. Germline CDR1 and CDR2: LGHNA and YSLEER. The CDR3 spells CASSHDGQTNEKLFF. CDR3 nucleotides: TGCGCCAGCAGCCATGATGGACAGACCAATGAAAAACTGTTTTTT.

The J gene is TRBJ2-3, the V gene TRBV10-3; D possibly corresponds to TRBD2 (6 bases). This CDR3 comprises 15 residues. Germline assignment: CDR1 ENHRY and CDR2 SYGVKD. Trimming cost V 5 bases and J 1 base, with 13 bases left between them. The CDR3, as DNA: TGTGCCATCAGTCCTATAGCGGATGGCACAGATACGCAGTATTTT. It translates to CAISPIADGTDTQYF.

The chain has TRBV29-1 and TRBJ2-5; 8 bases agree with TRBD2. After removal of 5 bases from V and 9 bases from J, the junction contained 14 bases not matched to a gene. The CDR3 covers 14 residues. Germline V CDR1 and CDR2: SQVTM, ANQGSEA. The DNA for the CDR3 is TGCAGCGTTTATAGCGGGGACCCCCCGGGAGCCCAGTACTTC. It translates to CSVYSGDPPGAQYF.

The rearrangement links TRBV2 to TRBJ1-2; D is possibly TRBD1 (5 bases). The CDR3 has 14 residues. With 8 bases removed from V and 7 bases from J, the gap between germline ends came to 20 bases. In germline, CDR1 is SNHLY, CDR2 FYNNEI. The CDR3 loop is CASALGRGGSGYTF. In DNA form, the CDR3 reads TGTGCCAGCGCCTTGGGTCGGGGGGGGAGTGGCTACACCTTC.

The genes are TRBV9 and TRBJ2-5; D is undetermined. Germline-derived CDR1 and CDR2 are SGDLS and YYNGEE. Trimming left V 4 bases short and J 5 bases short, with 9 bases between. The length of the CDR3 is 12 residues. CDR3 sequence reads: CASSPDGETQYF. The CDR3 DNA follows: TGTGCCAGCAGCCCCGACGGGGAGACCCAGTACTTC.